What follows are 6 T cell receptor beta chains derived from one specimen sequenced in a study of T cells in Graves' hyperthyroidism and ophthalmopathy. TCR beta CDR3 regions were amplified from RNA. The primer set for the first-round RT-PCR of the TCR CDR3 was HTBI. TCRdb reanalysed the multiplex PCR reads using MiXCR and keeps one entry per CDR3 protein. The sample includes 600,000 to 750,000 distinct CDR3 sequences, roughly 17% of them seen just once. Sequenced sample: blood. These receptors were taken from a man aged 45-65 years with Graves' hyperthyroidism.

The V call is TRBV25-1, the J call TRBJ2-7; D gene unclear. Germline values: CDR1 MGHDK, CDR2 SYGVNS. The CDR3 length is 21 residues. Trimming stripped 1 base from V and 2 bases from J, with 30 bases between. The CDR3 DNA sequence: TGTGCCAGCAGTGAATGGGAATGTTTTTGGTTAGGACCCGTTTTGACCTACGAGCAGTACTTC. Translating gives CASSEWECFWLGPVLTYEQYF.

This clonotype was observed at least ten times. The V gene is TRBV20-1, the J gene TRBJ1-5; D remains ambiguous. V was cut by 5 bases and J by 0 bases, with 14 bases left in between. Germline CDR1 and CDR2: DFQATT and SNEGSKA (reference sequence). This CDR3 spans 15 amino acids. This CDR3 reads CSAPTNGNSNQPQHF. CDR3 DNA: TGCAGTGCTCCGACTAATGGCAATAGCAATCAGCCCCAGCATTTT.

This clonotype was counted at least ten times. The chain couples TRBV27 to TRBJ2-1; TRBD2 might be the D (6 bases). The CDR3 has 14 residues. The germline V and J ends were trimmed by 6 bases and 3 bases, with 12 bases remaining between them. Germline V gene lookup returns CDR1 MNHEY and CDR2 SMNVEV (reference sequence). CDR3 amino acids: CASSVSGIYNEQFF. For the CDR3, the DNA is TGTGCCAGCAGCGTTAGCGGTATCTACAATGAGCAGTTCTTC.

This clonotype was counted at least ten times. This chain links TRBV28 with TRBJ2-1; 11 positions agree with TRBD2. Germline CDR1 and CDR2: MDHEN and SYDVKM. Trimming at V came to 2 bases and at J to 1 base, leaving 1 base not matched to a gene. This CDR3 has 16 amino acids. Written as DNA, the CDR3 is TGTGCCAGCAGTTTAACTAGCGGGGGTTCCTACAATGAGCAGTTCTTC. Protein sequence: CASSLTSGGSYNEQFF. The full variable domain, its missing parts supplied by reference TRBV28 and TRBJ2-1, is DVKVTQSSRYLVKRTGEKVFLECVQDMDHENMFWYRQDPGLGLRLIYFSYDVKMKEKGDIPEGYSVSREKKERFSLILESASTNQTSMYLCASSLTSGGSYNEQFFGPGTRLTVL.

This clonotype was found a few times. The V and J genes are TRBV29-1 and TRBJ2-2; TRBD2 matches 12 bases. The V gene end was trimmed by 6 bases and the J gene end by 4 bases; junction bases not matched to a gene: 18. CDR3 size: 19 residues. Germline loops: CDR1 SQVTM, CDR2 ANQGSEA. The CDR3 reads CSVPNLATSGRIGTGELFF. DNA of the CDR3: TGCAGCGTCCCCAATCTGGCGACTAGCGGGAGAATTGGCACCGGGGAGCTGTTTTTT.

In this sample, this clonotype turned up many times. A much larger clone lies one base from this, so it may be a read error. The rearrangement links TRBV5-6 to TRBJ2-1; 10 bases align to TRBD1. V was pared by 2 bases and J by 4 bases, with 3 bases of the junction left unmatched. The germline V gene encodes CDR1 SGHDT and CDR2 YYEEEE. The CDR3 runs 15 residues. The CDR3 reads CASSFGTGAYNEQFF. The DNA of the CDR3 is TGTGCCAGCAGCTTCGGGACAGGGGCGTACAATGAGCAGTTCTTC. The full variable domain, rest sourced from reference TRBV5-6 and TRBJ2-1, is DAGVTQSPTHLIKTRGQQVTLRCSPKSGHDTVSWYQQALGQGPQFIFQYYEEEERQRGNFPDRFSGHQFPNYSSELNVNALLLGDSALYLCASSFGTGAYNEQFFGPGTRLTVL.